This T cell receptor beta chain was retrieved from a study of long-term antiretroviral therapy in people with HIV. Whole-study findings and limits: It was observed that HIV repertoires exhibited narrower CDR3 length ranges than controls.

A remark on this clone: Its antigen is unidentified.

The CDR3 is 14 amino acids. Germline V gives CDR1 MNHEY, CDR2 SVGAGI. The V end lost 2 bases, the J end lost 0 bases, and 8 bases lay between the germline ends. Run at survey level, the immunoSEQ assay was version v3.0. This table comes from immunoSEQ multiplex PCR, and its TCRdb copy is limited to in-frame clones, with some not included. The sample contains roughly 30,000 clones, more than 70% of which appear only once. The chain has TRBV6-5 and TRBJ2-7; D gene unclear. The source of this sequence is a man in his forties or fifties with HIV. The material was unsorted PBMCs, obtained less than 5 years after starting antiretroviral therapy. CDR3 amino acids: CASSYGRISYEQYF. In nucleotides, the CDR3 is TGTGCCAGCAGTTACGGTCGGATCTCCTACGAGCAGTACTTC.